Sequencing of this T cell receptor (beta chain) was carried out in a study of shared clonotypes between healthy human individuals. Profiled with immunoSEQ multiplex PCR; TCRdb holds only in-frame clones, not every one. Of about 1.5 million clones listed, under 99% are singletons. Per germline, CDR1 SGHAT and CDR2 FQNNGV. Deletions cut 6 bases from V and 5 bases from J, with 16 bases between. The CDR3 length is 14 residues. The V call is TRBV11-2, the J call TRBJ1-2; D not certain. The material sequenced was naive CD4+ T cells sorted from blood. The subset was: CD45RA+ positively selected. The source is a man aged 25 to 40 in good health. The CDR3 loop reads CASRPFGNPYGYTF. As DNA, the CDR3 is TGTGCCAGCAGGCCCTTTGGGAACCCATATGGCTACACCTTC.